The 23 T cell receptor beta chains given below trace back to one sample, sequenced in a study of T cells in Graves' hyperthyroidism and ophthalmopathy. Amplified TCR beta CDR3 regions came from RNA transcripts. HTBI primers were employed in a first-round RT-PCR of the TCR CDR3. TCRdb re-called the multiplex PCR reads with MiXCR, one entry per CDR3 protein. The sample yields 350,000 or so distinct CDR3 sequences, about 18% seen once. Sequencing was carried out using blood. These receptors all come from a woman in her forties or fifties with Graves' hyperthyroidism.

V and J are TRBV20-1 and TRBJ1-1, with D maybe TRBD1 (6 bases). In germline, CDR1 is DFQATT, CDR2 SNEGSKA (reference sequence). This CDR3 has 14 amino acids. The V gene lost 5 bases and the J gene lost 6 bases, with 19 bases spanning the gap. CDR3 sequence reads: CSAPLRQAGAEAFF. In DNA form, the CDR3 reads TGCAGTGCTCCTCTTAGACAGGCAGGCGCTGAAGCTTTCTTT.

This sequence joins TRBV27 and TRBJ2-3; TRBD2 is a possible D gene (5 bases). The ends were cut back, 6 bases at V and 1 base at J, with 11 bases in the middle. In germline, CDR1 is MNHEY, CDR2 SMNVEV (reference sequence). This CDR3 spans 14 amino acids. CDR3 sequence (DNA): TGTGCCAGCAGCTACGGGGTGGGCACAGATACGCAGTATTTT. Translated, it gives CASSYGVGTDTQYF.

The V call is TRBV28, the J call TRBJ2-2; unclear D gene. Germline V CDR1 and CDR2: MDHEN, SYDVKM. There are 16 residues in the CDR3. V lost 1 base and J lost 4, with 13 bases in between. CDR3 amino acids: CASSLSTLSVTGELFF. For the CDR3, the DNA is TGTGCCAGCAGTTTATCCACCCTATCAGTCACCGGGGAGCTGTTTTTT. Full variable domain (missing parts from reference TRBV28 and TRBJ2-2): DVKVTQSSRYLVKRTGEKVFLECVQDMDHENMFWYRQDPGLGLRLIYFSYDVKMKEKGDIPEGYSVSREKKERFSLILESASTNQTSMYLCASSLSTLSVTGELFFGEGSRLTVL.

The chain recombines TRBV7-3 with TRBJ2-6; D remains unclear. V lost 6 bases and J lost 0, with 3 bases in between. CDR3 length: 13 residues. From germline, CDR1 is SGHTA and CDR2 FQGTGA. CDR3 DNA sequence: TGTGCCAGCAGAACCTCTGGGGCCAACGTCCTGACTTTC. Protein product: CASRTSGANVLTF.

The sample holds a few counts of this clonotype. The chain recombines TRBV7-2 with TRBJ2-7; D unresolved. CDR1 is SGHTA and CDR2 is FQGNSA in the germline V gene. V lost 4 bases and J lost 4, with 14 bases in between. This CDR3 is built from 14 residues. CDR3 sequence reads: CASSSYSGKYEQYV. The CDR3 DNA sequence: TGTGCCAGCAGCTCCTATTCTGGAAAATACGAGCAGTACGTC.

The J gene is TRBJ1-2, the V gene TRBV9; no clear D gene. Germline CDR1 reads SGDLS; CDR2 reads YYNGEE. The ends were cut back, 0 bases at V and 7 bases at J, with 19 bases in the middle. There are 16 residues in the CDR3. The CDR3 here is CASSVVRSRYSGGYTF. The DNA of the CDR3 is TGTGCCAGCAGCGTAGTAAGGTCGCGGTACTCGGGTGGCTACACCTTC.

The chain combines TRBV14 with TRBJ2-2; 11 bases fit TRBD2. CDR1 is SGHDN, CDR2 FVKESK, per germline. The length of the CDR3 is 18 residues. With 3 bases clipped from V and 1 base from J, the junction kept 7 bases outside the gene matches. CDR3 sequence: CASSQELAGAWNTGELFF. The CDR3 region has the DNA TGTGCCAGCAGCCAGGAACTAGCGGGGGCCTGGAACACCGGGGAGCTGTTTTTT.

The chain employs TRBV7-8 and TRBJ1-4, with a possible D match to TRBD1 (5 bases). V was trimmed by 5 bases and J by 6 bases, leaving 22 bases between them. This CDR3 has 17 residues. Germline V gene sequence: CDR1 SGHVS, CDR2 FQNEAQ. The CDR3 region is CASSRGGRLGTDEKLFF. CDR3 nucleotide sequence: TGTGCCAGCAGCCGGGGCGGGCGGCTGGGGACCGATGAAAAACTGTTTTTT.

In its sample, this clonotype was seen many times. The rearrangement uses TRBV2 and TRBJ2-7, with TRBD2 identical over 9 bases. The V segment lost 6 bases and the J segment 0 bases; nucleotides outside the gene matches: 6. The germline V gene has CDR1 SNHLY and CDR2 FYNNEI. The CDR3 is 15 residues long. The CDR3 loop reads CASSETSGSSYEQYF. The CDR3 region has the DNA TGTGCCAGCAGCGAGACTAGCGGAAGCTCCTACGAGCAGTACTTC.

This clonotype was detected ten times or more. The chain combines TRBV5-1 with TRBJ1-1; D call uncertain. CDR1 SGHRS and CDR2 YFSETQ come from the germline V gene. The V end lost 1 base, the J end lost 1 base, and 11 bases lay between the germline ends. This CDR3 is 15 amino acids long. In nucleotides, the CDR3 is TGCGCCAGCAGCTTGTCGGGGTGGGCGAACACTGAAGCTTTCTTT. This sequence encodes CASSLSGWANTEAFF. The variable domain in full, completed from reference TRBV5-1 and TRBJ1-1, reads KAGVTQTPRYLIKTRGQQVTLSCSPISGHRSVSWYQQTPGQGLQFLFEYFSETQRNKGNFPGRFSGRQFSNSRSEMNVSTLELGDSALYLCASSLSGWANTEAFFGQGTRLTVV.

This sequence joins TRBV7-9 and TRBJ2-2, with a weak D call TRBD2 (5 bases). The CDR3 consists of 15 residues. CDR1 and CDR2 from the germline V gene are SEHNR and FQNEAQ (reference sequence). V lost 1 base, J lost 5 bases, and 11 bases lay in between. The CDR3 reads CASSLVAGRTGELFF. CDR3 coding DNA: TGTGCCAGCAGCTTAGTTGCGGGTCGTACCGGGGAGCTGTTTTTT.

The CDR3 region is CASSWGGGLNTEAFF. The CDR3 DNA reads as TGTGCCAGCAGCTGGGGGGGGGGGCTGAACACTGAAGCTTTCTTT. The chain couples TRBV3-1 to TRBJ1-1; maybe TRBD1 (6 bases). Germline values: CDR1 LGHDT, CDR2 YNNKEL (reference sequence). V lost 5 bases to trimming and J lost 0 bases, with 13 bases between them. The CDR3 is 15 residues long. The full variable domain, with the rest looked up from reference TRBV3-1 and TRBJ1-1, is DTAVSQTPKYLVTQMGNDKSIKCEQNLGHDTMYWYKQDSKKFLKIMFSYNNKELIINETVPNRFSPKSPDKAHLNLHINSLELGDSAVYFCASSWGGGLNTEAFFGQGTRLTVV.

This clonotype was detected once. V is TRBV5-5 and J is TRBJ2-1; 11 nucleotides agree with TRBD2. The V segment lost 5 bases and the J segment 0 bases; nucleotides outside the gene matches: 13. There are 19 residues in the CDR3. The germline V gene has CDR1 SGHKS and CDR2 YYEKEE (reference sequence). This CDR3 is CASRHWPKTSGISYNEQFF. DNA for the CDR3: TGTGCCAGCAGGCATTGGCCGAAGACTAGCGGGATCTCCTACAATGAGCAGTTCTTC.

This clonotype was observed many times. The chain has TRBV3-1 and TRBJ2-3; D possibly corresponds to TRBD2 (5 bases). The V end lost 4 bases, the J end lost 2 bases, and 16 bases lay between the germline ends. The CDR3 loop spans 16 amino acids. Looked up from germline, CDR1 is LGHDT and CDR2 is YNNKEL (reference sequence). DNA for the CDR3: TGTGCCAGCAGCCCACCACGGGAACGGGTCACAGATACGCAGTATTTT. Its protein is CASSPPRERVTDTQYF.

This clonotype was seen at least ten times. The chain combines TRBV24-1 with TRBJ2-3; 7 bases map to TRBD2. V shed 3 bases, J shed 4 bases, and the junction held 6 bases outside the gene matches. The CDR3 sequence is 15 residues long. Looked up from germline, CDR1 is KGHDR and CDR2 is SFDVKD. The CDR3 nucleotides read TGTGCCACCAGTGATCCGCGGACTAGTCCAGATACGCAGTATTTT. Encoded protein: CATSDPRTSPDTQYF.

This clonotype was seen a few times. The CDR3 protein is CASSSNPGTGGEQFF. As DNA, the CDR3 is TGTGCCAGCAGCTCAAACCCCGGGACAGGTGGTGAGCAGTTCTTC. The V and J genes are TRBV11-2 and TRBJ2-1, with 8 bases aligning to TRBD1. Trimming at V came to 4 bases and at J to 9 bases, leaving 11 bases not matched to a gene. Per the germline V gene, CDR1 is SGHAT and CDR2 is FQNNGV. This CDR3 is 15 amino acids long.

This clonotype was recorded only once. The junction differs from germline at one of its ends, possibly a read error. The chain employs TRBV18 and TRBJ2-3, with D perhaps matching TRBD1 or TRBD2 (5 bases each). Germline CDR1 is KGHSH and CDR2 is LQKENI. The CDR3 is 14 residues long. For the CDR3, the DNA is TGTGCCAGCTTACCAATCGCAGGGAGAGATACGCAGTATTTT. The encoded protein is CASLPIAGRDTQYF.

J is TRBJ2-7 and V is TRBV6-2 or TRBV6-3; 10 nucleotides line up with TRBD2. Germline V CDR1 and CDR2: MNHEY, SVGEGT. The CDR3 sequence is 16 residues long. J gave up 3 bases and V 8 bases, and 13 bases lay outside the gene matches. The CDR3 loop is CASASTGTSAFYEQYV. In DNA, the CDR3 is TGTGCCAGCGCCTCAACCGGGACTAGCGCCTTCTACGAGCAGTACGTC.

The chain links TRBV7-3 to TRBJ1-2; 9 bases agree with TRBD1. V lost 5 bases to trimming and J lost 6 bases; unmatched junction nucleotides: 7. Germline CDR1 and CDR2: SGHTA and FQGTGA. CDR3 length: 14 amino acids. This CDR3 reads CASSPATGGDGYTF. The CDR3 region has the DNA TGTGCCAGCAGCCCAGCGACAGGGGGGGATGGCTACACCTTC.

This clonotype has at least ten counts. The rearrangement uses TRBV28 and TRBJ1-1; D may be TRBD1 (5 bases). CDR3 length equals 15 residues. V was clipped by 2 bases and J by 5 bases, with 15 bases between them. Germline CDR1 MDHEN, CDR2 SYDVKM. The CDR3 sequence is CASSLPSRGTTEAFF. As DNA, the CDR3 is TGTGCCAGCAGTTTACCCTCTAGGGGAACGACTGAAGCTTTCTTT.

A few counts support this clonotype. The CDR3 DNA reads TGTGCCAGCAGCCATTCAGTCCCAGGGGAGACCCAGTACTTC. Amino acids: CASSHSVPGETQYF. The V gene is TRBV12-3 or TRBV12-4, the J gene TRBJ2-5; tentative D call: TRBD1 (5 bases). V lost 6 bases and J 5 bases, leaving 16 bases between the germline ends. This CDR3 comprises 14 residues.

This clonotype has more than one count but fewer than ten. This chain joins TRBV12-3 or TRBV12-4 and TRBJ2-3; D uncertain. This CDR3 is 15 amino acids long. Trimming shortened V by 3 bases and J by 2 bases, and 12 bases separated the two germline ends. The CDR3 nucleotides are TGTGCCAGCAGTTTTTCTGGGCAGCTCACAGATACGCAGTATTTT. It codes for CASSFSGQLTDTQYF.

In its sample, this clonotype was seen a few times. The chain has TRBV11-2 and TRBJ2-3; 12 bases map to TRBD1. The CDR3 is 17 residues long. V was pared by 4 bases and J by 5 bases, with 10 bases of the junction left unmatched. The germline gives CDR1 SGHAT, CDR2 FQNNGV. The CDR3 sequence is CASSYPEGQGAKDTQYF. The DNA for the CDR3 is TGTGCCAGCAGCTACCCCGAGGGACAGGGGGCGAAAGATACGCAGTATTTT.